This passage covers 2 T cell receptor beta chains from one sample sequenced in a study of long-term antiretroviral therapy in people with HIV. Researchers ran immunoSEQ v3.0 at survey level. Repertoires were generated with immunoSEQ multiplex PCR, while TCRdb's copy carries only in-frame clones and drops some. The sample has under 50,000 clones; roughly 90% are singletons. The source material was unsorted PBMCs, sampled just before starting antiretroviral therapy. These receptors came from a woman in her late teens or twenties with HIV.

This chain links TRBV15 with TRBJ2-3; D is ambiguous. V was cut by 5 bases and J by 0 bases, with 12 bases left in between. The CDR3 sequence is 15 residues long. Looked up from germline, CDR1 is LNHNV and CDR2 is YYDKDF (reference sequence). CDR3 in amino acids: CATSRFPDSTDTQYF. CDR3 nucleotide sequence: TGTGCCACCAGCCGGTTTCCCGACAGCACAGATACGCAGTATTTT.

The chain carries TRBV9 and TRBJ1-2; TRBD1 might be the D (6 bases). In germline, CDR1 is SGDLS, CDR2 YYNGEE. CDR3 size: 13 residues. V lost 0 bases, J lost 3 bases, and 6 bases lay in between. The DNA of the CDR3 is TGTGCCAGCAGCGTAGCAGGGGACTATGGCTACACCTTC. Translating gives CASSVAGDYGYTF.